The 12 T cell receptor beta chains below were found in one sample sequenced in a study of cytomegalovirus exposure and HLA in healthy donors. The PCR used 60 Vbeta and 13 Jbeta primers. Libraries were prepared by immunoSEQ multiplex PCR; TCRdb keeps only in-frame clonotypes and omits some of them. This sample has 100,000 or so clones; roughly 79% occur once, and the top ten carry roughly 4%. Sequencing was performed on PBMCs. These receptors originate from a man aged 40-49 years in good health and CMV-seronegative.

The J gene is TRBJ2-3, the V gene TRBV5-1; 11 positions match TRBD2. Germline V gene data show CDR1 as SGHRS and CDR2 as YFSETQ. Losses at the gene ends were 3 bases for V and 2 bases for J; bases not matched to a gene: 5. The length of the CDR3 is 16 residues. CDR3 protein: CASSSLAGGNTDTQYF. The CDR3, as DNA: TGCGCCAGCAGCTCCTTAGCGGGGGGGAACACAGATACGCAGTATTTT.

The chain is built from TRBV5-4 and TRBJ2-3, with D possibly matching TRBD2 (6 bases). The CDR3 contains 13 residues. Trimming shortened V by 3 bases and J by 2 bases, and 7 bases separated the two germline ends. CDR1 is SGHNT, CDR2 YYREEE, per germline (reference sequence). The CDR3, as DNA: TGTGCCAGCAGCTGGGACTCCACAGATACGCAGTATTTT. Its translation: CASSWDSTDTQYF.

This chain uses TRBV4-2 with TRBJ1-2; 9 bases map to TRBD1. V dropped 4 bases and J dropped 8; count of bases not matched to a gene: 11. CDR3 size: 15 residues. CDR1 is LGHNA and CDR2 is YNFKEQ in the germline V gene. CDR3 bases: TGTGCCAGCAGCCGCACTCGGACAGGGGACGGAGGCTACACCTTC. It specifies CASSRTRTGDGGYTF.

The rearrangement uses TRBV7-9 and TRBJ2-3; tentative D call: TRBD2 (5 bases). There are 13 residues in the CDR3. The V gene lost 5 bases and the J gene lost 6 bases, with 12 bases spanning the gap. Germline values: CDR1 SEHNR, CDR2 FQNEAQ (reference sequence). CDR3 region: CASSPRERDTQYF. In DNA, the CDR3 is TGTGCCAGCAGCCCAAGGGAGCGGGATACGCAGTATTTT.

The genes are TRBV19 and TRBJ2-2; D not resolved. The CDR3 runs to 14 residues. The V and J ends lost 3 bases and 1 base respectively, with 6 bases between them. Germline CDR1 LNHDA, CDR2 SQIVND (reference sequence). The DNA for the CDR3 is TGTGCCAGTAGTATTAGTGGGAACACCGGGGAGCTGTTTTTT. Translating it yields CASSISGNTGELFF.

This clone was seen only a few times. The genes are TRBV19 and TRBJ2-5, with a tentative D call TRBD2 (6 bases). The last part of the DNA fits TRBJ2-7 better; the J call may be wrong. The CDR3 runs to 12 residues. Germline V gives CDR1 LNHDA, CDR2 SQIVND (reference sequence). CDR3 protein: CASSIGGDEQYF. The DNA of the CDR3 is TGTGCCAGTAGTATAGGGGGGGACGAGCAGTACTTC.

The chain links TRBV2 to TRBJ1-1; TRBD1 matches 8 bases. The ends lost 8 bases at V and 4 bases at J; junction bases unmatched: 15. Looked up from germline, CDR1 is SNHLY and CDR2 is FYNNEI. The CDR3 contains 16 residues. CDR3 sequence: CASPTRPGGGSTEAFF. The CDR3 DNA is TGTGCCAGCCCAACCCGGCCAGGGGGCGGAAGCACTGAAGCTTTCTTT.

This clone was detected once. CDR3 DNA: TGTGCCAGCAGTTTAAGGGGTCAGTTCACACCCCTCCACTTT. This sequence encodes CASSLRGQFTPLHF. This chain links TRBV27 with TRBJ1-6; a possible D gene is TRBD1 (5 bases). CDR1 and CDR2 from the germline V gene are MNHEY and SMNVEV (reference sequence). Trimming cost V 2 bases and J 11 bases, with 13 bases left between them. This CDR3 spans 14 amino acids.

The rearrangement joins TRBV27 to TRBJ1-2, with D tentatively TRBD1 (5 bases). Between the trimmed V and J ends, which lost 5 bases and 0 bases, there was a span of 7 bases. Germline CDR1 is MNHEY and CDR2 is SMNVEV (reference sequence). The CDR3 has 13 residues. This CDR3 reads CASSRGTNYGYTF. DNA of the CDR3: TGTGCCAGCAGTAGGGGTACTAACTATGGCTACACCTTC.

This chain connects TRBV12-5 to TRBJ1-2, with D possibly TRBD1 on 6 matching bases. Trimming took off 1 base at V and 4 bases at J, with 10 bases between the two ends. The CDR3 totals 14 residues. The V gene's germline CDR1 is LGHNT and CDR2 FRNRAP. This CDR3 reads CASGLGTESYGYTF. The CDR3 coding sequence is TGTGCTAGTGGTTTGGGGACAGAGTCCTATGGCTACACCTTC.

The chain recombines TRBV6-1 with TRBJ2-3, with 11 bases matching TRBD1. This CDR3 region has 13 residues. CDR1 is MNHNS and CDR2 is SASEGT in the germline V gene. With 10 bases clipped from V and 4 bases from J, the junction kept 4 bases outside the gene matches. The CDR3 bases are TGTGCCATTAGGACAGGGGGCCCAGATACGCAGTATTTT. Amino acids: CAIRTGGPDTQYF.

The CDR3 nucleotides are TGTGCCAGCAGCTTTGGGACAGGGGTTGAAGCTTTCTTT. As protein: CASSFGTGVEAFF. The chain combines TRBV5-4 with TRBJ1-1, with 10 bases aligning to TRBD1. The junction had 2 bases not matched to a gene; V was cut back by 2 bases and J by 7 bases. Germline loops: CDR1 SGHNT, CDR2 YYREEE (reference sequence). The CDR3 has 13 residues.